This T cell receptor (beta chain) stems from a study of beta chain features in type 1 diabetes. Sorting of CD4+ naive, central memory, regulatory and stem cell-like memory cells was performed via CD45RO/CCR7/CD25/CD127/CD95/CD27. On this clone: Its specificity is unknown.

Every isolated RNA sample was fully reverse transcribed, so sequencing captured expressed TCRB transcripts. TCRdb keeps only in-frame clones here, not all; method: immunoSEQ multiplex PCR. The sample contains tens of thousands of clones, about 55% of which appear only once. Overall study results and limits: A greater similarity of naive, central memory and Treg TCRB repertoires was seen among patients than among healthy donors.

Losses at the gene ends were 5 bases for V and 2 bases for J; bases not matched to a gene: 5. Germline V gene sequence: CDR1 SGDLS, CDR2 YYNGEE. The CDR3 contains 15 residues. Material for sequencing was Tregs from blood. This clonotype originated in a woman aged 18-35 years in good health. The chain couples TRBV9 to TRBJ2-2, with 8 bases that match TRBD1. The CDR3 is CASRGQDSNTGELFF. CDR3 in DNA: TGTGCCAGCAGGGGACAGGACTCTAACACCGGGGAGCTGTTTTTT.